The source of this T cell receptor beta chain is a study of regulatory T cells in long-lasting Graves disease. This clonotype was counted at least ten times. Its antigen is undetermined. Study observations and caveats: Sharing of public clonotypes was greater in persistent patients (roughly 2,900) than in new patients (fewer than 1,000).

For TCR beta, libraries came from iRepertoire HTBI primers and Arm-PCR of CDR3 regions. TCRdb ran MiXCR on the multiplex PCR reads and lists one entry per CDR3 protein. The sample lists a few hundred thousand distinct CDR3 sequences, 23% seen once, with approximately 28% in the top ten. Time point noted: persistent/refractory GD, antithyroid drugs over 5 years with positive TRAb. There was RNA extracted from PBMCs, and the TCR library was made from it. Per the germline V gene, CDR1 is MNHEY and CDR2 is SMNVEV (reference sequence). V lost 5 bases to trimming and J lost 4 bases, with 12 bases between them. The CDR3 has 14 residues.

The source is a female donor with Graves disease. The sample consisted of peripheral blood mononuclear cells (PBMCs), taken when the disease was refractory, from a patient treated with antithyroid drugs. The chain uses TRBV27 and TRBJ1-3; D is uncertain. The CDR3 reads CASSPLTRGNTIYF. The CDR3 DNA is TGTGCCAGCAGTCCCTTGACCAGGGGAAACACCATATATTTT.